This section outlines one TCR beta chain sequence together with its context. The data originate from a study of blood T cell repertoires in COVID-19. Study-level information: Collection of acute and convalescent COVID-19 samples took place in the United States, Italy and Spain. PBMCs, B-cell-depleted T cells, or T cells provided the cDNA or gDNA that made up the material.

Original handling: For nucleated cells, counts were estimated from reference gene primer amplification. TCRdb's table, derived via immunoSEQ multiplex PCR, lists solely in-frame clones and lacks some. The DNA gave D and trimming, while V, J and clone size come from that table. The sample lists some 86,000 clones, approximately 89% occurring once. With 8 bases clipped from V and 0 bases from J, the junction kept 15 bases outside the gene matches. Germline lookup yields CDR1 MNHEY and CDR2 SMNVEV (reference sequence). This CDR3 has 20 residues. This sequence originates from a human donor with active COVID-19. The donor label of this sample is uncertain. The sample taken for sequencing was peripheral blood. The chain joins TRBV27 to TRBJ2-3, with 15 bases identical to TRBD2. In DNA form, the CDR3 reads TGTGCCAGCTGGCAACCGGGACTAGCGGGGGGACATCCTAGCACAGATACGCAGTATTTT. As protein: CASWQPGLAGGHPSTDTQYF.